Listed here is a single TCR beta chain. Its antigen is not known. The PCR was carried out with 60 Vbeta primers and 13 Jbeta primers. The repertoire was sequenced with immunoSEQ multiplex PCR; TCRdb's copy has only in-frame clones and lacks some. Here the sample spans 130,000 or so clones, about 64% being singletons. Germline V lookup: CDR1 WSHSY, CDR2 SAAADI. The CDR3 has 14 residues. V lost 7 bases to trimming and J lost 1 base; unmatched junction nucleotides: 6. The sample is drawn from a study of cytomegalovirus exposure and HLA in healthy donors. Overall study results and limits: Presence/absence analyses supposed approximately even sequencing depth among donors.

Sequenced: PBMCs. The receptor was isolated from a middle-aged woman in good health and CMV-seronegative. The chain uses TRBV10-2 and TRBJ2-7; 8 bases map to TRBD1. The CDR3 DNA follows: TGCGCCAGCACCGATCGGACAGGGTCCTACGAGCAGTACTTC. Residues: CASTDRTGSYEQYF.